This T cell receptor beta chain stems from a study of blood T cell repertoires in COVID-19 (dated by TCRdb to 2020 to 2022). Context from the whole study: The collaborator samples originated in the United States, Italy and Spain and spanned the acute and convalescent phases of COVID-19. The samples were drawn from two sources: the first 160 participants of the ongoing ImmuneRACE study, and fewer than 1,500 subjects contributed by 6 global collaborators. Subjects who had been exposed to COVID-19, were actively infected with it, or had recovered from it provided the deeply sampled blood TCRbeta repertoires that made up the dataset. Nearly every sample came with metadata listing a de-identified subject ID, COVID-19 status, age in years and sex. Where available, HLA class I and class II types were taken from metadata supplied by the sample provider and were not determined by assay-based typing. The repertoires were made available in a free public database intended to serve as a resource for research on the immune response to SARS-CoV-2. The material from the prospective study consisted of cDNA or gDNA derived from T cells, B-cell-depleted T cells, or PBMCs.

Points the paper makes about the study in general: How much clinical and demographic metadata was included differed by source and by participant, and the metadata was provided uncurated.

Comment on this clone: Its antigen target is currently unknown. Base qualities are not provided; no much larger clone lies one nucleotide away.

Each collaborating institution followed its own protocols to collect whole blood in K2EDTA tubes. For TCRbeta analysis, collaborator samples were shipped as frozen whole blood, as isolated PBMCs, or as DNA extracted from either sample type. The immunoSEQ Assay, a bias-controlled multiplex PCR, was used to amplify TCRbeta CDR3 regions from genomic DNA. Concerning the study's data processing: The number of nucleated cells in each sample was estimated by amplification of reference gene primers within the assay. To quantify the absolute abundance of each unique TCRbeta CDR3 rearrangement, sequence reads were collapsed and filtered. Productive Simpson clonality was computed per sample as the square root of Simpson's diversity index over productive rearrangements. TCRdb re-hosts the immuneACCESS table, in-frame sequences only. Its copies lack some clones; in the studies checked, an unresolved V gene accounts for under half of them, and the cause for the rest is not known. V, J and clone size are taken as reported in that table, and D and trimming were inferred from the DNA itself. The sample table holds about 400,000 clones, of which roughly 86% were seen once. Jointly, the top ten make up 2.5% to 3.5% of the sample.

The source material was peripheral blood. The TCR comes from a human donor in a cohort sampled during active COVID-19.

The nucleotide sequence is given as TGTGCCAGCAGCCCCCATGCGGGAGGGACCTTGGCTCGGTCCTACGAGCAGTACTTC. Translated, this gives CASSPHAGGTLARSYEQYF. The V and J genes are TRBV3-1 (or the pseudogene TRBV3-2) and TRBJ2-7, with 9 junctional bases fitting TRBD2. The CDR3 spans 19 residues, from the cysteine through the phenylalanine. Only the CDR3 DNA stays, 57 bases, in frame from base 1. At the junction V is shortened by 4 bases and J by 1 base; bases outside the gene matches: 17. Via the germline V gene (reference sequence), CDR1 is LGHDT and CDR2 YNNKEL.